This T cell receptor beta chain was identified in a study of glioma-infiltrating T cells. Using RNA template, CDR3s of TCR alpha and beta were amplified with iRepertoire arm-PCR. One-step reverse transcription and amplification started from roughly 100-400 ng of tissue mRNA or PBMC total RNA. Via MiXCR, TCRdb re-called the multiplex PCR reads, giving one row per CDR3 protein. Among fewer than 200,000 distinct CDR3 sequences listed, more than 25% were seen once. Germline values: CDR1 SGHRS, CDR2 YFSETQ. V dropped 1 base and J dropped 9 bases, with 14 bases sitting between them. The CDR3 runs to 13 residues.

The TCR sequence derives from a human donor with low-grade glioma or glioblastoma, undergoing nonglioma brain surgery, or in good health (not recorded which). The chain recombines TRBV5-1 with TRBJ2-7, with no clear D. The sample consisted of glioma tissue, nonneoplastic brain tissue, or PBMCs (not recorded which). The chain's CDR3 is CASSLTPVRAQYF. CDR3 DNA: TGCGCCAGCAGCTTGACCCCAGTCCGTGCGCAGTACTTC. Complete variable domain (other parts from reference TRBV5-1 and TRBJ2-7): KAGVTQTPRYLIKTRGQQVTLSCSPISGHRSVSWYQQTPGQGLQFLFEYFSETQRNKGNFPGRFSGRQFSNSRSEMNVSTLELGDSALYLCASSLTPVRAQYFGPGTRLTVT.